This TCR beta chain was observed in a study of blood T cell repertoires in COVID-19. V trimming: 3 bases; J trimming: 2 bases; junction bases outside the gene matches: 10. The germline V gene has CDR1 MDHEN and CDR2 SYDVKM. The CDR3 has 17 residues. Only in-frame clones appear in the TCRdb table, and some are missing; sequencing was by immunoSEQ multiplex PCR. The profile shows about 140,000 clones, 65% to 90% of them singletons. Material: peripheral blood. This receptor was obtained from a man aged 50 to 60 with acute or convalescent COVID-19. The J gene is TRBJ2-3, the V gene TRBV28, with 8 positions matching TRBD1. CDR3 residues: CASSFRTRTGPTDTQYF. Here the CDR3 DNA reads TGTGCCAGCAGTTTCCGAACCCGGACAGGGCCCACAGATACGCAGTATTTT.